Reported below is one T cell receptor beta chain. The antigen is undetermined. V was clipped by 4 bases and J by 1 base, with 18 bases between them. The CDR3 runs to 17 residues. Per the germline V gene, CDR1 is SSHAT and CDR2 is FNYEAQ (reference sequence). These data belong to a study of beta chain features in type 1 diabetes. Sequenced material consisted of expressed TCRB transcripts (all of the isolated RNA was reverse transcribed). Using immunoSEQ multiplex PCR, the repertoire was profiled, and TCRdb retains in-frame clones only, with some absent. The sample lists about half a million clones, 30% occurring once. Study results and limitations: Significant though moderate, a shortening of TCRB CDR3s appeared in all four CD4+ subsets of Type 1 diabetes patients. Sampled from patients, naive, central memory and Treg TCRB repertoires appeared more similar than those sampled from healthy donors. Because the template was cDNA, high-expressing cells might be over-represented. HLA influence on TCRB rearrangement stayed unresolved here.

This TCR derives from a man aged 18 to 29 in good health. The sequencing sample was made of naive CD4+ T cells from blood. The chain uses TRBV7-7 and TRBJ2-3; no firm D call. CDR3 sequence: CASSSRGAQSRTDTQYF. CDR3 bases: TGTGCCAGCAGCTCTAGAGGAGCACAGAGTCGCACAGATACGCAGTATTTT.